One and the same sample provided the 14 T cell receptor beta chains below, sequenced in a study of CD4 T cells in relation to SARS-CoV-2 and coronaviruses (dated by TCRdb to 2020 to 2023). Libraries were built with the immunoSEQ multiplex PCR assay. TCRdb obtained this table from immuneACCESS and retained in-frame rearrangements with V and J assigned. These tables miss some clones; where compared with another copy, unresolved V genes account for less than half of the shortfall, and the remainder is unexplained. The sample has around 65,000 clones on record, about 89% of them singletons. The top ten clonotypes cover 1.5% to 2% of the sample. CD4+ T cells from unexposed donors were collected before the COVID-19 pandemic (2011-2018). Sample: memory CD4+ T cells from PBMCs. The meaning of the sample's cell subset or site label: memory (non-naive) CD4+ T cells. All receptors derive from a human donor in good health.

Only one count was recorded for this clone. The V and J genes are TRBV30 and TRBJ1-1; no firm D call. Trimming pared 2 bases from V and 4 bases from J, leaving 8 bases between. Per germline, CDR1 GTSNPN and CDR2 SVGIG (reference sequence). The CDR3 extends over 12 amino acids. The CDR3 DNA sequence: TGTGCCTGGAGTCCCGCGGGCACTGAAGCTTTCTTT. This gives the protein CAWSPAGTEAFF.

The gene calls are TRBV12-3 or TRBV12-4 and TRBJ2-1, with D unclear. The CDR3 is 12 amino acids. The germline V and J ends were trimmed by 3 bases and 12 bases, with 12 bases remaining between them. The DNA for the CDR3 is TGTGCCAGCAGTTTTCGGGCCAAGCGGCAGTTCTTC. Translation gives CASSFRAKRQFF.

V and J are TRBV7-3 and TRBJ2-2; tentative D call: TRBD1 (6 bases). With 5 bases removed from V and 3 bases from J, the gap between germline ends came to 10 bases. The length of the CDR3 is 14 residues. Per germline, CDR1 SGHTA and CDR2 FQGTGA. CDR3 protein: CASSATGYTGELFF. CDR3 coding DNA: TGTGCCAGCAGCGCCACAGGGTACACCGGGGAGCTGTTTTTT.

V is TRBV7-9 and J is TRBJ2-1; TRBD1 aligns across 7 bases. The CDR3 totals 16 residues. Germline V gives CDR1 SEHNR, CDR2 FQNEAQ (reference sequence). J gave up 3 bases and V 5 bases, and 10 bases lay outside the gene matches. CDR3 DNA: TGTGCCAGCAGCACAAACCCGGGACAGATCTACAATGAGCAGTTCTTC. Translation: CASSTNPGQIYNEQFF.

The V gene is TRBV4-1, the J gene TRBJ2-1, with TRBD2 as a possible D gene (5 bases). V was pared by 4 bases and J by 9 bases, with 25 bases between. Germline-derived CDR1 and CDR2 are MGHRA and YSYEKL. This CDR3 spans 17 amino acids. CDR3 bases: TGCGCCAGCAGCCGGCCTATAGGGCTAGCTAGTTCTGGTGAGCAGTTCTTC. Its protein is CASSRPIGLASSGEQFF.

CDR3 in DNA: TGTGCCAGCAGCTTAGCAGCTGTGAGCTCCTACAATGAGCAGTTCTTC. Protein: CASSLAAVSSYNEQFF. The J gene is TRBJ2-1, the V gene TRBV7-2, with D unclear. CDR1 and CDR2 from the germline V gene are SGHTA and FQGNSA. The length of the CDR3 is 16 residues. With 0 bases removed from V and 0 bases from J, the gap between germline ends came to 9 bases.

The chain carries TRBV15 and TRBJ2-5; 12 positions match TRBD2. Germline CDR1 LNHNV, CDR2 YYDKDF (reference sequence). Germline trimming cut 3 bases from V and 3 bases from J; bases unmatched to any gene: 8. The CDR3 length is 17 residues. CDR3 in amino acids: CATSRSLPSGREETQYF. In DNA form, the CDR3 reads TGTGCCACCAGCAGGAGCCTACCTAGCGGGAGGGAAGAGACCCAGTACTTC.

The chain links TRBV6-5 to TRBJ2-7; 7 bases agree with TRBD1. The CDR3 runs 14 residues. Losses at the gene ends were 6 bases for V and 0 bases for J; bases not matched to a gene: 5. The germline gives CDR1 MNHEY, CDR2 SVGAGI. The CDR3 sequence is CASSPGGFSYEQYF. The CDR3 DNA is TGTGCCAGCAGCCCAGGGGGTTTCTCCTACGAGCAGTACTTC.

This chain uses TRBV9 with TRBJ2-2, with TRBD2 as a possible D gene (6 bases). V lost 2 bases and J lost 0, with 8 bases in between. Per germline, CDR1 SGDLS and CDR2 YYNGEE. This CDR3 contains 15 residues. CDR3 bases: TGTGCCAGCAGCGTGAGACTAGCGAACACCGGGGAGCTGTTTTTT. This translates into CASSVRLANTGELFF.

J is TRBJ1-2 and V is TRBV30; D is undetermined. The germline V gene has CDR1 GTSNPN and CDR2 SVGIG (reference sequence). Trimming took 0 bases from V and 7 from J, leaving 15 bases between them. CDR3 length: 14 amino acids. The CDR3 loop reads CAWSVKASLGGYTF. CDR3 nucleotide sequence: TGTGCCTGGAGTGTTAAGGCCAGTTTAGGTGGCTACACCTTC.

This chain uses TRBV3-1 (or the pseudogene TRBV3-2) with TRBJ1-6; D might be TRBD1 (5 bases). V was pared by 4 bases and J by 9 bases, with 16 bases between. Germline lookup yields CDR1 LGHDT and CDR2 YNNKEL (reference sequence). The CDR3 is made up of 15 amino acids. In DNA, the CDR3 is TGTGCCAGCAGCCTGGGGACGGCGGGGGGTTCACCCCTCCACTTT. Translating it yields CASSLGTAGGSPLHF.

The chain couples TRBV7-8 to TRBJ2-3; no clear D gene. CDR1 is SGHVS and CDR2 is FQNEAQ in the germline V gene. The CDR3 spans 14 residues. Trimming removed 5 bases at V and 5 bases at J, with 14 bases between. CDR3 nucleotide sequence: TGTGCCAGCAGCCCGCTTACTCCCGGAGATACGCAGTATTTT. Amino acid sequence: CASSPLTPGDTQYF.

The chain joins TRBV6-4 to TRBJ2-2; a possible D gene is TRBD2 (6 bases). V lost 6 bases and J 6 bases, leaving 11 bases between the germline ends. From germline, CDR1 is MRHNA and CDR2 SNTAGT. This CDR3 spans 13 amino acids. The CDR3 DNA reads TGTGCCAGCAGCACCGGGGACTCCGGGGAGCTGTTTTTT. It yields the protein CASSTGDSGELFF.

The chain recombines TRBV5-4 with TRBJ2-3; 7 positions agree with TRBD1. The CDR3 loop spans 13 amino acids. With 7 bases clipped from V and 8 bases from J, the junction kept 10 bases outside the gene matches. Per germline, CDR1 SGHNT and CDR2 YYREEE (reference sequence). CDR3 bases: TGTGCCAGCTCATTTCAGGGGGAACGTACGCAGTATTTT. It codes for CASSFQGERTQYF.